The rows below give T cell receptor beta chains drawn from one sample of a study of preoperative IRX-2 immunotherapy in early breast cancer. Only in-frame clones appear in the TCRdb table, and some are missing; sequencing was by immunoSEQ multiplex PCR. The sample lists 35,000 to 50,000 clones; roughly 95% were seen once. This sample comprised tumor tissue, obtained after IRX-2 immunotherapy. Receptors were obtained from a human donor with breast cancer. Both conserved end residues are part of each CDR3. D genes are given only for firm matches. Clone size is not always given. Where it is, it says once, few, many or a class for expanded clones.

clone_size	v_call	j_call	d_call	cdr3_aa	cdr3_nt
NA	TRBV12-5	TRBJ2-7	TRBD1	CASVLGTGGYEQYF	TGTGCTAGCGTACTCGGGACAGGGGGCTACGAGCAGTACTTC
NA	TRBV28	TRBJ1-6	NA	CASSPGARGSPLHF	TGTGCCAGCAGCCCCGGTGCGCGGGGTTCACCCCTCCACTTT
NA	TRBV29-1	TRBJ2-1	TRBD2	CSVPRLAGGWEQFF	TGCAGCGTTCCCAGACTAGCGGGCGGCTGGGAGCAGTTCTTC
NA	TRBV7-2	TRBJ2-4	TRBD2	CASSPRGGPLRNIQYF	TGTGCCAGCAGCCCGCGGGGGGGCCCTCTACGGAACATTCAGTACTTC
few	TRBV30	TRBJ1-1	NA	CAWSQLVEEFTEAFF	TGTGCCTGGAGCCAACTAGTTGAGGAGTTCACTGAAGCTTTCTTT
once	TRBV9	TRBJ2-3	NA	CASSVVGHTDTQYF	TGTGCCAGCAGCGTAGTCGGCCATACAGATACGCAGTATTTT
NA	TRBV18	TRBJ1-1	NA	CASSPRRGTEAFF	TGTGCCAGCTCACCTAGGAGGGGCACTGAAGCTTTCTTT
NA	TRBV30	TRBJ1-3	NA	CAWSVRAGGGNTIYF	TGTGCCTGGAGTGTACGGGCGGGGGGAGGAAACACCATATATTTT
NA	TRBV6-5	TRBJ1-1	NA	CASRMGENTEAFF	TGTGCCAGCAGGATGGGGGAGAACACTGAAGCTTTCTTT
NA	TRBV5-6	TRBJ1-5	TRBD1	CASSSTGQGAKGQPQHF	TGTGCCAGCAGCTCGACTGGACAGGGGGCGAAGGGTCAGCCCCAGCATTTT
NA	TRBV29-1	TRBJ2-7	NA	CSVSGDSYEQYF	TGCAGCGTTTCCGGGGACTCCTACGAGCAGTACTTC
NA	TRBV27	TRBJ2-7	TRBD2	CASSLRGGSSYEQYF	TGTGCCAGCAGTTTAAGGGGAGGGTCCTCCTACGAGCAGTACTTC
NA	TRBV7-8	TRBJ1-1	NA	CASSLGGQLNTEAFF	TGTGCCAGCAGCTTAGGTGGGCAGCTGAACACTGAAGCTTTCTTT
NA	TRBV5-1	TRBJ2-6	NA	CASSGNPGANVLTF	TGCGCCAGCAGCGGGAACCCTGGGGCCAACGTCCTGACTTTC
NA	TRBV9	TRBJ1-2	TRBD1	CASSPTIGTGQSYTF	TGTGCCAGCAGCCCGACGATAGGGACAGGGCAGAGCTACACCTTC
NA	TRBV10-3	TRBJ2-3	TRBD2	CAISEFLAGTDTQYF	TGTGCCATCAGTGAATTTCTAGCGGGCACAGATACGCAGTATTTT
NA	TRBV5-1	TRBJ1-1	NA	CASSTQLNTEAFF	TGCGCCAGCAGCACACAGTTGAACACTGAAGCTTTCTTT
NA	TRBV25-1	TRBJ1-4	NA	CASSLPGQGSNEKLFF	TGTGCCAGCAGTCTACCGGGACAAGGGTCTAATGAAAAACTGTTTTTT